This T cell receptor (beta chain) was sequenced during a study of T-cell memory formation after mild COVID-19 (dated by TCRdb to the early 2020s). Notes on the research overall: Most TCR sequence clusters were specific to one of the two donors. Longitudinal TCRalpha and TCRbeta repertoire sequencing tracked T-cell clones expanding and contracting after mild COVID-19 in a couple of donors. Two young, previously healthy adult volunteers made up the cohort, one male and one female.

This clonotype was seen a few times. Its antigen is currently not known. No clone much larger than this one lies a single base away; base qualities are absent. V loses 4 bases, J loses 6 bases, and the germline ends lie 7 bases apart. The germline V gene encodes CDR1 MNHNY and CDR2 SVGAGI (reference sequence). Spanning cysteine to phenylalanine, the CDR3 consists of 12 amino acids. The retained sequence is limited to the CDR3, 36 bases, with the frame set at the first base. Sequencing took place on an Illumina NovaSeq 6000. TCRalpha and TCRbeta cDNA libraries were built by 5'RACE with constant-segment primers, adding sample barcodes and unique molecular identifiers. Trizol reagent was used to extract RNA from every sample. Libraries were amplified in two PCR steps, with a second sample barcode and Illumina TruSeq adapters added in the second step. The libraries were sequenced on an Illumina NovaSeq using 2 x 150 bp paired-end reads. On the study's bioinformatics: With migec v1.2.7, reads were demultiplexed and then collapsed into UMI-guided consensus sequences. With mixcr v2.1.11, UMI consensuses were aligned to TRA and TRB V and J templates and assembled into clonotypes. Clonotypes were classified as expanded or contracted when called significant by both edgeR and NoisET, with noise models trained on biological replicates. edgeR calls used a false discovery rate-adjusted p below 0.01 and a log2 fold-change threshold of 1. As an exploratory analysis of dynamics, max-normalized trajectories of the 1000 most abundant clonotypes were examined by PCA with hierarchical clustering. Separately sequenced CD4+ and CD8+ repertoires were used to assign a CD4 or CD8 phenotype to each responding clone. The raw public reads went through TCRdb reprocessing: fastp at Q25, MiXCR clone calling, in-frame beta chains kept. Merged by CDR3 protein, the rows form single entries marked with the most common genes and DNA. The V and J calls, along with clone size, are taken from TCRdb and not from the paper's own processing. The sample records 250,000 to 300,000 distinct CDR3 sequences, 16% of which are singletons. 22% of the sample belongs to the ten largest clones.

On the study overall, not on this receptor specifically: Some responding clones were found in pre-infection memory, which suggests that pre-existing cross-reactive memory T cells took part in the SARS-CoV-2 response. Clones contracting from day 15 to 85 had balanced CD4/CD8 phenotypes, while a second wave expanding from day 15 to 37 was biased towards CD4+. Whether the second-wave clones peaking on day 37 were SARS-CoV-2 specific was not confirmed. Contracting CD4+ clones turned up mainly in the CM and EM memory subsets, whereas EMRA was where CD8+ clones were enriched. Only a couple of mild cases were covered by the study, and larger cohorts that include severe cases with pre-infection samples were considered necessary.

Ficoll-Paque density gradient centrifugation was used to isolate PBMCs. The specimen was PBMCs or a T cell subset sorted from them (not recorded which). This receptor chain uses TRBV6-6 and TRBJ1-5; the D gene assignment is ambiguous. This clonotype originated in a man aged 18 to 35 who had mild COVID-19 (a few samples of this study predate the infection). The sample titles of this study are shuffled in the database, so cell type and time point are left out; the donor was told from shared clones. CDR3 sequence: CASSFRVQPQHF. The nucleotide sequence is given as TGTGCCAGCAGTTTTAGGGTTCAGCCCCAGCATTTT.